This TCR beta chain was identified in a study of cytomegalovirus exposure and HLA in healthy donors. Study in general: The 110 or so validation repertoires used a platform that matched the one used for the roughly 700 first-cohort repertoires, as a later analysis reported. Notes on the study in general: TCR beta chains numbering under 200 were designated cytomegalovirus-associated. Rare sequences made up most TCRs, while some public TCRs were found in many donors.

This CDR3 contains 14 residues. Germline V CDR1 and CDR2: MGHDK, SYGVNS. V trimming: 4 bases; J trimming: 5 bases; junction bases outside the gene matches: 3. This clone was detected only once. Its antigen is undetermined. A roughly 120-subject validation cohort, separate from the approximately 670-subject first cohort, supplied the donors. Clones were read by immunoSEQ multiplex PCR, and TCRdb kept only the in-frame ones, dropping some. The data contain 200,000 to 250,000 clones, less than 90% of them singletons. This receptor was taken from a woman younger than 35 in good health and CMV-seronegative. The sample was PBMCs. The chain couples TRBV25-1 to TRBJ2-2; 8 bases fit TRBD2. The chain's CDR3 is CASSAGGGTGELFF. The CDR3 DNA sequence: TGTGCCAGCAGTGCCGGGGGGGGAACCGGGGAGCTGTTTTTT.